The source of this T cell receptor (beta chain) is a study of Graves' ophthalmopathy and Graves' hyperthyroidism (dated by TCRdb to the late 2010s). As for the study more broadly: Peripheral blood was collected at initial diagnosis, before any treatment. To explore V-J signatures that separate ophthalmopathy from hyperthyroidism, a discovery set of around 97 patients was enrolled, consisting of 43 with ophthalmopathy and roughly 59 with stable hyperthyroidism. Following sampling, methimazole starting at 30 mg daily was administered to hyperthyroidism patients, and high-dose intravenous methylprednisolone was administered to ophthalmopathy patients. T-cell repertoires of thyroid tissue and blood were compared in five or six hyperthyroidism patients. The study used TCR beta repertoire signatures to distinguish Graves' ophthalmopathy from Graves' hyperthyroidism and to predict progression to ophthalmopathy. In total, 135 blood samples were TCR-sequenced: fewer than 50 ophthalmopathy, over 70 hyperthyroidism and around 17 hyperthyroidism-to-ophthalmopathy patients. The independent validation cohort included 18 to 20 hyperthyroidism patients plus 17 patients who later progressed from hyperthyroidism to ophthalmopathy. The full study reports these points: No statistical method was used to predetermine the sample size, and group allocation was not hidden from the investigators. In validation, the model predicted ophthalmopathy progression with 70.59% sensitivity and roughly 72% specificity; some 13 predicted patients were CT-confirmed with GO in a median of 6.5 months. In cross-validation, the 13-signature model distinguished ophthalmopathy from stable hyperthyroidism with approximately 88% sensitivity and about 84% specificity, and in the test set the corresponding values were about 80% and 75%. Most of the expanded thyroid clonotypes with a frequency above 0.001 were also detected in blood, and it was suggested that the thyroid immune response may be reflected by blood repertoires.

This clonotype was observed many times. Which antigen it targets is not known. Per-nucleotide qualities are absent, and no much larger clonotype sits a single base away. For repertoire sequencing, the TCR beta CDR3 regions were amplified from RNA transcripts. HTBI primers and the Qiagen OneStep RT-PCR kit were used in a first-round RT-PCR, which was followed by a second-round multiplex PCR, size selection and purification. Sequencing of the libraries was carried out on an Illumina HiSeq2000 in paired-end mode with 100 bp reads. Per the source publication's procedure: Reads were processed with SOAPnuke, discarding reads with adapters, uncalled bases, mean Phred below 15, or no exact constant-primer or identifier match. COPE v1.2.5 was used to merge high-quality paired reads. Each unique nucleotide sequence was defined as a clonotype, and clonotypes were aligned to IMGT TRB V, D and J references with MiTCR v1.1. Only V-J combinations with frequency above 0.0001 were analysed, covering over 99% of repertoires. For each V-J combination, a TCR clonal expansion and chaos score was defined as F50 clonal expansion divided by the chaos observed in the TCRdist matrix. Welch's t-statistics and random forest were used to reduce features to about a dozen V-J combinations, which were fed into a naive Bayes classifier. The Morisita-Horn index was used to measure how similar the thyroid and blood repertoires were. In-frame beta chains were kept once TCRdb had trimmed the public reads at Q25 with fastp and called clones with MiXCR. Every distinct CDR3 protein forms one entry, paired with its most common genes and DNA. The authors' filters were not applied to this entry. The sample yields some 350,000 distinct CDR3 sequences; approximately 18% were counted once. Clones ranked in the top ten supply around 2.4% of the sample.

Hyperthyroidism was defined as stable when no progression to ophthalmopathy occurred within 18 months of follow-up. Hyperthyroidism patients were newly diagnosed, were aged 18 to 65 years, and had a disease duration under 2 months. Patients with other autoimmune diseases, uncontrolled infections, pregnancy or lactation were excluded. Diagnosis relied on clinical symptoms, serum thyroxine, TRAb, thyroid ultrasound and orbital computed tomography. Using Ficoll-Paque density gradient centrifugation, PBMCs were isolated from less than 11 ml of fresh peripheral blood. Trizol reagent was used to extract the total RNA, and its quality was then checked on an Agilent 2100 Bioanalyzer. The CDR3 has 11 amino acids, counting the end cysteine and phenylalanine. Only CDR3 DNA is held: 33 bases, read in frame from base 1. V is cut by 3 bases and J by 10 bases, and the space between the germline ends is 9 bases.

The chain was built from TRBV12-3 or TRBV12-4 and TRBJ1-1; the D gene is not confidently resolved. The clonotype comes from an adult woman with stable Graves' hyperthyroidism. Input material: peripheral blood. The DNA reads TGTGCCAGCAGTTTCGACGGCCCAGCTTTCTTT. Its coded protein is CASSFDGPAFF.